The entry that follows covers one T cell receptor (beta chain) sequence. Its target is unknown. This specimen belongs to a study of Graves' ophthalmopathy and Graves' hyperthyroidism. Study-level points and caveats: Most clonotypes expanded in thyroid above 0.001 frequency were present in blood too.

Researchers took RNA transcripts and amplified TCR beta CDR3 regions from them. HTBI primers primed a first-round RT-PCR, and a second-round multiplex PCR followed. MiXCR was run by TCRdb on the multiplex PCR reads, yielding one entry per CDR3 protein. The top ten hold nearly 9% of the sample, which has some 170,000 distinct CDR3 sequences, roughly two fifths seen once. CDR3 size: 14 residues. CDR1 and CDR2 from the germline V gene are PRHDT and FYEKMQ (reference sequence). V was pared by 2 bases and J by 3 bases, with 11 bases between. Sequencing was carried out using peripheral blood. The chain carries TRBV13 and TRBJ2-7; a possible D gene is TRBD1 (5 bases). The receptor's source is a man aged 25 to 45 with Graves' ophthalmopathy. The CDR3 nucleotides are TGTGCCAGCAGCTTACAACAGGCGAGCTACGAGCAGTACTTC. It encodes CASSLQQASYEQYF.